The T cell receptor (beta chain) described here comes from a study of blood T cell repertoires in COVID-19. Study summary: In each case, the material was cDNA or gDNA derived from T cells, B-cell-depleted T cells, or PBMCs.

The CDR3 runs 15 residues. From germline, CDR1 is MNHEY and CDR2 SVGAGI. Germline trimming cut 0 bases from V and 13 bases from J; bases unmatched to any gene: 9. The authors' processing: Amplification with reference gene primers provided the estimates of nucleated cell counts. The assay was immunoSEQ multiplex PCR, and TCRdb's table has in-frame clones only and misses some. From that table come the V and J calls and clone size; the DNA was used to work out D and trimming. In the table there are more than 200,000 clones, around 84% of which are singletons. Seattle-derived patients entered the study during active infection and were followed longitudinally.

The TCR originated in an elderly woman with COVID-19, enrolled during active disease. Input material: peripheral blood. This chain joins TRBV6-5 and TRBJ1-6; 7 bases agree with TRBD1. The CDR3 reads CASSYSDRSLGPLHF. CDR3 sequence (DNA): TGTGCCAGCAGTTACTCGGACAGGTCCCTGGGGCCCCTCCACTTT.